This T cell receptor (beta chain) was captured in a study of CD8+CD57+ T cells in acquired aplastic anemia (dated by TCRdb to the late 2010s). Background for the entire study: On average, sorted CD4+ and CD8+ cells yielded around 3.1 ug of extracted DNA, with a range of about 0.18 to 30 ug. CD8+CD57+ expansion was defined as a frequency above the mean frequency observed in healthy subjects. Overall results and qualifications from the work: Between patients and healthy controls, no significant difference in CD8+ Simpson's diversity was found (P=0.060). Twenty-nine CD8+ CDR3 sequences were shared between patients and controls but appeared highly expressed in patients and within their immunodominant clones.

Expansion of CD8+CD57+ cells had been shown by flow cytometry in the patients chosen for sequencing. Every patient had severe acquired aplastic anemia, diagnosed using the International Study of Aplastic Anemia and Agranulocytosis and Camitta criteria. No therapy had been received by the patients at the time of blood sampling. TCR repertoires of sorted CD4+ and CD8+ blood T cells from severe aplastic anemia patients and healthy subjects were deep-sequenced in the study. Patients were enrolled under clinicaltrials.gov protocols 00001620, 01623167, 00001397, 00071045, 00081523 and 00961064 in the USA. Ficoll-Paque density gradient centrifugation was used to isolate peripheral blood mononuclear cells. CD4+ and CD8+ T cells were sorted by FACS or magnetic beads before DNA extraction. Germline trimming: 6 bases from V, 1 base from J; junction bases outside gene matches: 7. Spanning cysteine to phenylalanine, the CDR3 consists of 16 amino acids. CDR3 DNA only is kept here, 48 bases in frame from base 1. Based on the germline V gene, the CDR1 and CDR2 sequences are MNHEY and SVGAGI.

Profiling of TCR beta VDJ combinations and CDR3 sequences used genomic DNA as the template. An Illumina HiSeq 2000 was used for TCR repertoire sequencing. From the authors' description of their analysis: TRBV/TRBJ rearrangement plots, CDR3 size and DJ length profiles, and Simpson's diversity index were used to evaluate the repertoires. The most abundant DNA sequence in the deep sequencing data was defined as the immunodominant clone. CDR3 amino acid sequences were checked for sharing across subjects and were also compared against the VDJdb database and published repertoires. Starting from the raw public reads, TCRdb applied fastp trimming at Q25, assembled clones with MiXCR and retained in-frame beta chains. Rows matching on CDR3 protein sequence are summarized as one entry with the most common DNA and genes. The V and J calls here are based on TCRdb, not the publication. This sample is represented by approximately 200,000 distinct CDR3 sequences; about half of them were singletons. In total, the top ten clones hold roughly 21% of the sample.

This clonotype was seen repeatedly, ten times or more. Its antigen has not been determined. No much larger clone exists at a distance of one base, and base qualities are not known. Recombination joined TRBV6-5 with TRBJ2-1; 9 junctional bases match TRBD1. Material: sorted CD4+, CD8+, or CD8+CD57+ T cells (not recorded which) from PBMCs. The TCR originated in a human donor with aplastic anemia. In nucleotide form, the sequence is TGTGCCAGCAGCCGGACAGGGGCACATTCCTACAATGAGCAGTTCTTC. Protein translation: CASSRTGAHSYNEQFF.